These T cell receptor beta chains were read from a single sample in a study of vaccination effects on CD4 cells after COVID-19. Their antigens are not known. Repertoires were generated with immunoSEQ multiplex PCR, while TCRdb's copy carries only in-frame clones and drops some. Here the sample spans about 63,000 clones, roughly 76% being singletons. The sequencing here drew on CD4+ T cells from PBMCs cultured with HCoV-OC43 spike peptides, taken before COVID-19 vaccination. The receptors stem from a human donor who received a COVID-19 vaccine. Both conserved end residues are part of each CDR3. Each record gives: CDR3 protein, CDR3 DNA, V gene, D gene, J gene, clone size. A D gene is named only where the DNA matches it firmly. Rows may omit the clone size; those that give it use once, few, many or a size class.

CDR3 protein: CASSQESQGRETQYF
CDR3 DNA: TGTGCCAGCAGCCAAGAGTCCCAGGGGAGGGAGACCCAGTACTTC
V gene: TRBV3-1/TRBV3-2
D gene: .
J gene: TRBJ2-5
clone size: .

CDR3 protein: CASSRTGVTDTQYF
CDR3 DNA: TGTGCCAGCAGCCGGACAGGGGTGACAGATACGCAGTATTTT
V gene: TRBV7-9
D gene: TRBD1
J gene: TRBJ2-3
clone size: .

CDR3 protein: CASSPGGTGEAFF
CDR3 DNA: TGCGCCAGCAGCCCCGGGGGGACAGGTGAAGCTTTCTTT
V gene: TRBV5-1
D gene: TRBD1
J gene: TRBJ1-1
clone size: .

CDR3 protein: CASSYTSGGASEQFF
CDR3 DNA: TGTGCCAGCAGCTACACTAGCGGGGGGGCGAGTGAGCAGTTCTTC
V gene: TRBV3-1/TRBV3-2
D gene: TRBD2
J gene: TRBJ2-1
clone size: .

CDR3 protein: CSATIGSEQFF
CDR3 DNA: TGCAGTGCTACGATCGGGTCTGAGCAGTTCTTC
V gene: TRBV20-1
D gene: .
J gene: TRBJ2-1
clone size: .

CDR3 protein: CASSLSLTGLNTEAFF
CDR3 DNA: TGTGCCAGCAGCTTATCCCTGACAGGGTTGAACACTGAAGCTTTCTTT
V gene: TRBV7-8
D gene: TRBD1
J gene: TRBJ1-1
clone size: .

CDR3 protein: CASSPGHRATGELFF
CDR3 DNA: TGCGCCAGCAGCCCGGGACACAGGGCCACCGGGGAGCTGTTTTTT
V gene: TRBV5-1
D gene: .
J gene: TRBJ2-2
clone size: .

CDR3 protein: CASSSQGTVPQETQYF
CDR3 DNA: TGTGCCAGCAGCTCACAAGGGACTGTACCGCAAGAGACCCAGTACTTC
V gene: TRBV7-2
D gene: .
J gene: TRBJ2-5
clone size: .

CDR3 protein: CAWSGRQGKPQHF
CDR3 DNA: TGTGCCTGGAGTGGGAGACAGGGGAAACCCCAGCATTTT
V gene: TRBV30
D gene: TRBD1
J gene: TRBJ1-5
clone size: .

CDR3 protein: CASSFGQYTEAFF
CDR3 DNA: TGTGCCAGCAGCTTTGGACAGTACACTGAAGCTTTCTTT
V gene: TRBV7-2
D gene: .
J gene: TRBJ1-1
clone size: once

CDR3 protein: CASSQDVKGKKLFF
CDR3 DNA: TGCGCCAGCAGCCAAGATGTCAAAGGCAAAAAACTGTTTTTT
V gene: TRBV4-3
D gene: .
J gene: TRBJ1-4
clone size: .

CDR3 protein: CASSLDWNGYTF
CDR3 DNA: TGTGCCAGCAGCCTGGACTGGAATGGCTACACCTTC
V gene: TRBV3-1/TRBV3-2
D gene: .
J gene: TRBJ1-2
clone size: .

CDR3 protein: CASSLSSPYNSPLHF
CDR3 DNA: TGTGCCAGCAGTTTATCAAGCCCCTATAATTCACCCCTCCACTTT
V gene: TRBV27
D gene: .
J gene: TRBJ1-6
clone size: .

CDR3 protein: CASSAYSGVYEELFF
CDR3 DNA: TGTGCCAGCAGCGCCTATAGCGGGGTTTACGAGGAGCTGTTTTTT
V gene: TRBV9
D gene: TRBD2
J gene: TRBJ2-2
clone size: .

CDR3 protein: CASSLTGRVSQETQYF
CDR3 DNA: TGTGCCAGCAGCTTAACCGGGAGAGTATCCCAAGAGACCCAGTACTTC
V gene: TRBV7-3
D gene: .
J gene: TRBJ2-5
clone size: few

CDR3 protein: CASTGRQGKAFF
CDR3 DNA: TGTGCCAGCACCGGGCGGCAAGGGAAAGCTTTCTTT
V gene: TRBV12-3/TRBV12-4
D gene: .
J gene: TRBJ1-1
clone size: .

CDR3 protein: CASSVLAGGTGELFF
CDR3 DNA: TGTGCCAGCAGTGTACTAGCGGGGGGGACCGGGGAGCTGTTTTTT
V gene: TRBV2
D gene: TRBD2
J gene: TRBJ2-2
clone size: few

CDR3 protein: CAWTSGAYSYNEQFF
CDR3 DNA: TGTGCCTGGACCTCGGGGGCCTACTCCTACAATGAGCAGTTCTTC
V gene: TRBV30
D gene: .
J gene: TRBJ2-1
clone size: few

CDR3 protein: CASGSRGRRMDIQYF
CDR3 DNA: TGTGCCAGCGGGTCCAGGGGGCGCAGGATGGACATTCAGTACTTC
V gene: TRBV28
D gene: TRBD1
J gene: TRBJ2-4
clone size: .

CDR3 protein: CASTDRGNTGELFF
CDR3 DNA: TGTGCCAGCACCGACAGGGGAAACACCGGGGAGCTGTTTTTT
V gene: TRBV3-1/TRBV3-2
D gene: TRBD1
J gene: TRBJ2-2
clone size: .

CDR3 protein: CASSQAVAVRRFF
CDR3 DNA: TGCGCCAGCAGCCAAGCGGTAGCCGTCAGGCGGTTCTTC
V gene: TRBV4-1
D gene: .
J gene: TRBJ2-1
clone size: .

CDR3 protein: CASSLQAGLQETQYF
CDR3 DNA: TGTGCCAGCAGCCTCCAGGCGGGCCTCCAAGAGACCCAGTACTTC
V gene: TRBV7-3
D gene: .
J gene: TRBJ2-5
clone size: .

CDR3 protein: CASSGAANSNEKLFF
CDR3 DNA: TGTGCCAGCAGTGGGGCTGCCAATTCTAATGAAAAACTGTTTTTT
V gene: TRBV2
D gene: .
J gene: TRBJ1-4
clone size: .

CDR3 protein: CASSQDPTRPQYF
CDR3 DNA: TGTGCCAGCAGCCAAGACCCGACACGTCCGCAGTATTTT
V gene: TRBV4-2
D gene: .
J gene: TRBJ2-3
clone size: few

CDR3 protein: CASSQGAGTGEETQYF
CDR3 DNA: TGCGCCAGCAGCCAAGGCGCCGGGACAGGGGAAGAGACCCAGTACTTC
V gene: TRBV4-1
D gene: TRBD1
J gene: TRBJ2-5
clone size: .

CDR3 protein: CASSLTAKNIQYF
CDR3 DNA: TGCGCCAGCAGCTTAACGGCCAAAAACATTCAGTACTTC
V gene: TRBV5-1
D gene: .
J gene: TRBJ2-4
clone size: .

CDR3 protein: CASGLGSGDQTQYF
CDR3 DNA: TGTGCTAGTGGTTTGGGTAGCGGGGACCAGACCCAGTACTTC
V gene: TRBV12-5
D gene: TRBD2
J gene: TRBJ2-5
clone size: .

CDR3 protein: CASSLQVLGSGANVLTF
CDR3 DNA: TGCGCCAGCAGCCTGCAGGTCCTCGGCTCTGGGGCCAACGTCCTGACTTTC
V gene: TRBV5-1
D gene: .
J gene: TRBJ2-6
clone size: .

CDR3 protein: CAIRGTAGNTIYF
CDR3 DNA: TGTGCCATCAGGGGGACGGCTGGAAACACCATATATTTT
V gene: TRBV10-3
D gene: .
J gene: TRBJ1-3
clone size: .

CDR3 protein: CASSQGSTFF
CDR3 DNA: TGTGCCAGCAGCCAAGGATCAACTTTCTTT
V gene: TRBV3-1/TRBV3-2
D gene: .
J gene: TRBJ1-1
clone size: .

CDR3 protein: CASSLAGELQETQYF
CDR3 DNA: TGTGCCAGCAGCTTGGCGGGGGAGCTCCAAGAGACCCAGTACTTC
V gene: TRBV7-3
D gene: TRBD2
J gene: TRBJ2-5
clone size: .

CDR3 protein: CASNMESGGLRTQYF
CDR3 DNA: TGTGCCAGCAATATGGAAAGCGGGGGTTTGAGGACCCAGTACTTC
V gene: TRBV2
D gene: TRBD2
J gene: TRBJ2-5
clone size: .

CDR3 protein: CASSFLGQNTEAFF
CDR3 DNA: TGTGCCAGCAGCTTCCTCGGACAGAACACTGAAGCTTTCTTT
V gene: TRBV7-8
D gene: .
J gene: TRBJ1-1
clone size: .